These 30 T cell receptor beta chains came from one sample sequenced in a study of T cells after yellow fever vaccination (dated by TCRdb to about 2019). Receptor amplification or capture employed 5' RACE. Data came from an Illumina HiSeq 2500. TCRdb cleaned the public reads at Q25 with fastp, built clones with MiXCR and kept in-frame beta chains. CDR3 protein duplicates are merged, each entry listing the most common genes and DNA. The sample yields a few hundred thousand distinct CDR3 sequences; 10% to 15% were counted once. 0.4% to 0.55% of the sample goes to the ten largest clones. The label giving this sample's treatment or condition can be read as: live attenuated yellow fever vaccine strain. The sample here was CD4+ T cells sorted from PBMCs, taken 45 days after the yellow fever booster vaccination. The source is a man aged 25 to 40 who received the YFV17D yellow fever vaccine.

This clonotype was found a few times. The V gene is TRBV20-1, the J gene TRBJ2-1, with 10 bases fitting TRBD2. Germline lookup yields CDR1 DFQATT and CDR2 SNEGSKA (reference sequence). J gave up 4 bases and V 6 bases, and 6 bases lay outside the gene matches. CDR3 size: 14 residues. The CDR3 DNA is TGCAGTGCGATAGCGGGAGGAAAATACAATGAGCAGTTCTTC. Protein sequence: CSAIAGGKYNEQFF.

This clonotype was observed a handful of times. The CDR3 region is CASSLGSLAKETQYF. The DNA of the CDR3 is TGCGCCAGCAGCTTGGGGTCACTAGCTAAAGAGACCCAGTACTTC. The V and J genes are TRBV5-1 and TRBJ2-5, with D perhaps TRBD2 (6 bases). The CDR3 sequence is 15 residues long. Germline values: CDR1 SGHRS, CDR2 YFSETQ. Trimming cost V 0 bases and J 3 bases, with 12 bases left between them.

This clonotype has only one observation. The rearrangement joins TRBV12-3 or TRBV12-4 to TRBJ1-2; 10 bases fit TRBD1. The CDR3 contains 15 residues. V dropped 5 bases and J dropped 4; count of bases not matched to a gene: 7. CDR3 nucleotides: TGTGCCAGCAGTGCCACCGGGACAGGGGCCTATGGCTACACCTTC. Translation gives CASSATGTGAYGYTF.

CDR3 nucleotides: TGTGCCAGCAGTTTATCTAGGGGGCTAGAAGCTTTCTTT. Its protein is CASSLSRGLEAFF. The V call is TRBV27, the J call TRBJ1-1; 7 bases map to TRBD1. The trim removed 0 bases at V and 8 bases at J, leaving 3 bases unmatched. The CDR3 has 13 amino acids. Germline assignment: CDR1 MNHEY and CDR2 SMNVEV (reference sequence).

This chain uses TRBV6-5 with TRBJ1-4; tentative D call: TRBD1 (5 bases). The CDR3 has 16 residues. The germline V and J ends were trimmed by 1 base and 3 bases, with 12 bases remaining between them. Germline CDR1 reads MNHEY; CDR2 reads SVGAGI. CDR3 protein: CASSYYGAPSNEKLFF. CDR3 in DNA: TGTGCCAGCAGTTACTACGGGGCACCGTCTAATGAAAAACTGTTTTTT.

This clonotype was seen more than once but under ten times. The V call is TRBV5-4, the J call TRBJ2-3, with D unclear. Per germline, CDR1 SGHNT and CDR2 YYREEE (reference sequence). This CDR3 is 13 amino acids long. The V end was cut by 3 bases, the J end by 5 bases, with 10 bases between. The CDR3 coding sequence is TGTGCCAGCAGCTCCGAAATCGAAGATACGCAGTATTTT. Translation: CASSSEIEDTQYF.

The gene calls are TRBV7-2 and TRBJ2-7; possible D gene TRBD1, 5 bases. In germline, CDR1 is SGHTA, CDR2 FQGNSA. The V and J ends lost 3 bases and 6 bases respectively, with 15 bases between them. This CDR3 comprises 14 residues. CDR3 nucleotide sequence: TGTGCCAGCAGCTTCCCCGTGTGGGGCGCCGAGCAGTACTTC. Translating gives CASSFPVWGAEQYF.

V gene TRBV7-2 combines with J gene TRBJ2-7; D remains ambiguous. CDR1 is SGHTA, CDR2 FQGNSA, per germline. V was pared by 2 bases and J by 4 bases, with 15 bases between. The CDR3 contains 15 residues. This chain's CDR3 is CASSLRDSKVYEQYF. The CDR3 bases are TGTGCCAGCAGCTTAAGGGATTCAAAGGTGTACGAGCAGTACTTC.

This clonotype was observed a few times. The chain couples TRBV7-2 to TRBJ2-1, with D hard to call. The ends were cut back, 1 base at V and 0 bases at J, with 10 bases in the middle. From germline, CDR1 is SGHTA and CDR2 FQGNSA. This CDR3 is 16 amino acids long. This CDR3 is CASSLVSTSSYNEQFF. DNA for the CDR3: TGTGCCAGCAGCTTAGTAAGCACAAGCTCCTACAATGAGCAGTTCTTC.

The V gene is TRBV12-3 or TRBV12-4, the J gene TRBJ1-1; D unresolved. CDR3 size: 12 residues. Trimming pared 6 bases from V and 4 bases from J, leaving 9 bases between. This CDR3 reads CASSRWGTEAFF. The CDR3 DNA reads TGTGCCAGCAGCCGATGGGGCACTGAAGCTTTCTTT.

This clonotype was detected only a few times. The CDR3: CSATSNPTDTGELFF. The CDR3 coding sequence is TGCAGTGCTACTTCCAACCCGACAGACACCGGGGAGCTGTTTTTT. The chain employs TRBV20-1 and TRBJ2-2; tentative D call: TRBD1 (5 bases). Trimming took off 4 bases at V and 3 bases at J, with 15 bases between the two ends. The CDR3 spans 15 residues. CDR1 is DFQATT, CDR2 SNEGSKA, per germline (reference sequence).

This clonotype was recorded a few times. The chain uses TRBV5-1 and TRBJ2-1; no clear D. This CDR3 spans 12 amino acids. The V gene's germline CDR1 is SGHRS and CDR2 YFSETQ. V dropped 4 bases and J dropped 10 bases, with 12 bases sitting between them. CDR3 protein: CASSPGRMEQFF. The CDR3, as DNA: TGCGCCAGCAGCCCCGGACGGATGGAGCAGTTCTTC.

The chain carries TRBV5-1 and TRBJ2-7; TRBD1 matches at 7 bases. CDR3 length: 12 residues. Per the germline V gene, CDR1 is SGHRS and CDR2 is YFSETQ. J lost 4 bases, V lost 5 bases, and 3 bases had no gene match. In DNA form, the CDR3 reads TGCGCCAGCAGACTGACAGGGTACGAGCAGTACTTC. Amino acid sequence: CASRLTGYEQYF.

The chain recombines TRBV7-9 with TRBJ2-3; 11 bases map to TRBD2. With 3 bases clipped from V and 5 bases from J, the junction kept 4 bases outside the gene matches. The CDR3 sequence is 15 residues long. CDR1 is SEHNR and CDR2 is FQNEAQ in the germline V gene (reference sequence). CDR3 region: CASSFTSGRVDTQYF. CDR3 coding DNA: TGTGCCAGCAGCTTTACTAGCGGGAGAGTAGATACGCAGTATTTT.

The chain carries TRBV20-1 and TRBJ2-1, with 7 bases fitting TRBD2. Unmatched junction bases numbered 8, after V lost 6 bases and J lost 0 bases. This CDR3 spans 15 amino acids. Germline V gene lookup returns CDR1 DFQATT and CDR2 SNEGSKA (reference sequence). The CDR3 DNA reads TGCAGTGCCCTTGGCCGGGAGGACTCCTACAATGAGCAGTTCTTC. This gives the protein CSALGREDSYNEQFF.

The sample holds a few counts of this clonotype. The V gene is TRBV5-1, the J gene TRBJ2-4; D unresolved. Per germline, CDR1 SGHRS and CDR2 YFSETQ. The CDR3 consists of 16 residues. Trimming stripped 0 bases from V and 3 bases from J, with 13 bases between. The CDR3 region is CASSLERPNSKNIQYF. The CDR3 DNA reads TGCGCCAGCAGCTTGGAACGGCCGAACAGCAAAAACATTCAGTACTTC.

The V gene is TRBV12-3 or TRBV12-4, the J gene TRBJ2-1; TRBD2 matches 8 bases. This CDR3 comprises 11 residues. V gave up 5 bases and J gave up 10 bases; unmatched junction bases: 1. CDR3 region: CASSRLAEQFF. The CDR3 DNA sequence: TGTGCCAGCAGTAGACTAGCGGAGCAGTTCTTC.

This clonotype showed up just a few times. This chain joins TRBV20-1 and TRBJ2-5, with D perhaps matching TRBD1 (6 bases). The CDR3 has 14 amino acids. Trimming shortened V by 4 bases and J by 5 bases, and 17 bases separated the two germline ends. In germline, CDR1 is DFQATT, CDR2 SNEGSKA (reference sequence). Written as DNA, the CDR3 is TGCAGTGCTAAATCGGACAGTAACTCGGAGACCCAGTACTTC. Amino acid sequence: CSAKSDSNSETQYF.

V and J are TRBV6-1 and TRBJ1-4; D is possibly TRBD1 (6 bases). This CDR3 is 13 amino acids long. V lost 6 bases, J lost 5 bases, and 10 bases lay in between. The germline gives CDR1 MNHNS, CDR2 SASEGT. The CDR3 sequence is CASRRQENEKLFF. CDR3 in DNA: TGTGCCAGCAGAAGACAGGAGAATGAAAAACTGTTTTTT.

Many counts were recorded for this clonotype. The chain couples TRBV5-1 to TRBJ2-1, with 7 nucleotides matching TRBD2. The V gene's germline CDR1 is SGHRS and CDR2 YFSETQ. With 5 bases clipped from V and 4 bases from J, the junction kept 6 bases outside the gene matches. The CDR3 covers 14 residues. DNA for the CDR3: TGCGCCAGCAGGTCGGCTAGCGGTTACAATGAGCAGTTCTTC. Translated: CASRSASGYNEQFF.

This clonotype was detected a few times. CDR3 bases: TGTGCAAGTCGCTCAAGGCTTCCGGTCTACAATGAGCAGTTCTTC. It is translated as CASRSRLPVYNEQFF. This chain uses TRBV12-2 with TRBJ2-1. TRBV12-2 is flagged as a pseudogene. The CDR3 is made up of 15 amino acids.

This sequence joins TRBV20-1 and TRBJ2-2; D might be TRBD2 (5 bases). Germline-derived CDR1 and CDR2 are DFQATT and SNEGSKA (reference sequence). The length of the CDR3 is 15 residues. V gave up 3 bases and J gave up 0 bases, with 11 bases separating them. CDR3 nucleotide sequence: TGCAGTGCTAGGGCGACTACCGCGAACACCGGGGAGCTGTTTTTT. It is translated as CSARATTANTGELFF.

This clonotype was observed many times. Compared with germline, one end of the junction differs, possibly owing to a read error. CDR3 region: CASSYSGAAYEKLFF. CDR3 DNA sequence: TGTGCCAGCAGCTACTCGGGTGCAGCCTATGAAAAACTGTTTTTT. The chain joins TRBV6-2 or TRBV6-3 to TRBJ1-4, with unresolved D. CDR3 length equals 15 residues. The germline V gene encodes CDR1 MNHEY and CDR2 SVGEGT.

The chain links TRBV9 to TRBJ2-7; D unclear. CDR3 length: 13 residues. The V end was cut by 2 bases, the J end by 6 bases, with 12 bases between. Germline CDR1 and CDR2: SGDLS and YYNGEE. Here the CDR3 reads CASSVSDRSEQYF. In DNA, the CDR3 is TGTGCCAGCAGCGTTTCGGATCGGTCCGAGCAGTACTTC. Variable domain in full (rest from reference TRBV9 and TRBJ2-7): DSGVTQTPKHLITATGQRVTLRCSPRSGDLSVYWYQQSLDQGLQFLIQYYNGEERAKGNILERFSAQQFPDLHSELNLSSLELGDSALYFCASSVSDRSEQYFGPGTRLTVT.

As for this clonotype: A junction boundary mismatches the germline segment, possibly from a read error. The chain carries TRBV13 and TRBJ1-1; D call uncertain. CDR1 and CDR2 (germline): PRHDT, FYEKMQ (reference sequence). CDR3 length equals 14 residues. CDR3 loop: CDSIDPRMNTEAFF. The CDR3 DNA is TGTGACAGCATTGACCCCCGGATGAACACTGAAGCTTTCTTT.

V and J are TRBV5-1 and TRBJ1-4; D gene unclear. Germline values: CDR1 SGHRS, CDR2 YFSETQ. The CDR3 extends over 16 amino acids. V lost 0 bases and J 5 bases, leaving 14 bases between the germline ends. The CDR3 nucleotides read TGCGCCAGCAGCTTGGTTCCGGGTGGGATAAATGAAAAACTGTTTTTT. Its translation: CASSLVPGGINEKLFF.

The gene calls are TRBV20-1 and TRBJ1-2, with D uncertain. This CDR3 has 12 residues. Germline CDR1 DFQATT, CDR2 SNEGSKA (reference sequence). V was trimmed by 5 bases and J by 3 bases, leaving 10 bases between them. CDR3 coding DNA: TGCAGTGCTCTTTTGGGATACTATGGCTACACCTTC. This sequence encodes CSALLGYYGYTF.

This clonotype was observed a few times. This chain connects TRBV20-1 to TRBJ2-5, with D perhaps matching TRBD1 or TRBD2 (5 bases each). Germline V CDR1 and CDR2: DFQATT, SNEGSKA (reference sequence). V lost 0 bases and J lost 5, with 16 bases in between. The CDR3 loop spans 15 amino acids. This CDR3 reads CSARDPGAGSETQYF. CDR3 bases: TGCAGTGCTAGAGATCCCGGGGCAGGGTCGGAGACCCAGTACTTC.

The chain couples TRBV20-1 to TRBJ2-3, with TRBD1 as a possible D gene (6 bases). The CDR3 spans 14 residues. Germline V gene sequence: CDR1 DFQATT, CDR2 SNEGSKA (reference sequence). The germline V and J ends were trimmed by 6 bases and 2 bases, with 15 bases remaining between them. This CDR3 is CSAPTGHLTDTQYF. For the CDR3, the DNA is TGCAGTGCCCCAACGGGACATCTCACAGATACGCAGTATTTT.

Ten or more counts support this clonotype. The chain is built from TRBV7-2 and TRBJ2-7, with 8 bases aligning to TRBD2. The CDR3 length is 13 residues. V shed 6 bases, J shed 2 bases, and the junction held 3 bases outside the gene matches. Germline CDR1 reads SGHTA; CDR2 reads FQGNSA. The CDR3 region is CASRAGLAYEQYF. The CDR3, as DNA: TGTGCCAGCAGGGCGGGACTAGCCTACGAGCAGTACTTC.